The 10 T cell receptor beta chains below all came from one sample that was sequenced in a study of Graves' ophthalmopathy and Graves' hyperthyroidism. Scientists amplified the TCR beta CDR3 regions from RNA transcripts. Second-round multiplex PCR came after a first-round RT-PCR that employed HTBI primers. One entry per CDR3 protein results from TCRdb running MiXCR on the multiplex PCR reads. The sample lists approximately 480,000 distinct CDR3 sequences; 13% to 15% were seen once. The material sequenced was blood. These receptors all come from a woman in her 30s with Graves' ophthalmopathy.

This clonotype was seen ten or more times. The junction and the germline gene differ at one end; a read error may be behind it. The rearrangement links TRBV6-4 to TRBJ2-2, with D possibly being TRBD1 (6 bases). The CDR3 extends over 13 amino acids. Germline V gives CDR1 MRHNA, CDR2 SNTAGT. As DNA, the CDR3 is TGCGCCAGCACGGCAGGGGACACCGGGGAGCTGTTTTTT. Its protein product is CASTAGDTGELFF.

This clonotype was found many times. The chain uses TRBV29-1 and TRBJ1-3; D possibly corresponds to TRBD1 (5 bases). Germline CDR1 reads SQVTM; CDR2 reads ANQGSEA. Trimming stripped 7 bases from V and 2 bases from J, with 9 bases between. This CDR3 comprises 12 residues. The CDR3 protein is CSGGFPGNTIYF. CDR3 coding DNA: TGCAGCGGGGGGTTCCCTGGAAACACCATATATTTT.

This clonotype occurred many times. The CDR3, as DNA: TGTGCCAGCAGTTCCTACTCTAGCGGGGGGGAAGAGACCCAGTACTTC. Amino acid sequence: CASSSYSSGGEETQYF. The V and J genes are TRBV28 and TRBJ2-5; 12 bases map to TRBD2. V was clipped by 4 bases and J by 3 bases; unmatched bases: 6. Germline-derived CDR1 and CDR2 are MDHEN and SYDVKM. The CDR3 sequence is 16 residues long.

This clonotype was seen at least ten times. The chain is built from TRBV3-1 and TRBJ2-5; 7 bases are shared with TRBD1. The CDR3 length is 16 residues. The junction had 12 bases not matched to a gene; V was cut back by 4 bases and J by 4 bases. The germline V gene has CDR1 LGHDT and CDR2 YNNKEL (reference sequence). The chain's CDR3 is CASSPPKATGLETQYF. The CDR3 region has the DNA TGTGCCAGCAGCCCGCCGAAGGCGACAGGGTTAGAGACCCAGTACTTC.

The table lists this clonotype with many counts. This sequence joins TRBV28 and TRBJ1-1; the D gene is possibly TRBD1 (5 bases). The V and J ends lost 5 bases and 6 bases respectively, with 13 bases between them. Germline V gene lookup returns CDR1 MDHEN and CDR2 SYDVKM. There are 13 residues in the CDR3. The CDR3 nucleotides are TGTGCCAGCAGTCCCGGACATTTTGCTGAAGCTTTCTTT. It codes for CASSPGHFAEAFF.

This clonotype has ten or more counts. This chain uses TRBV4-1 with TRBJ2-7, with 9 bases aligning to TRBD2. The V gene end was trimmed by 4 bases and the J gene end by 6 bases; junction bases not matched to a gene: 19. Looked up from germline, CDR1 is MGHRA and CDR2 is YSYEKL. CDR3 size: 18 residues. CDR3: CASSPGRWVAGAPGEQYF. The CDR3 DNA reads TGCGCCAGCAGCCCCGGTCGATGGGTAGCGGGGGCTCCAGGCGAGCAGTACTTC.

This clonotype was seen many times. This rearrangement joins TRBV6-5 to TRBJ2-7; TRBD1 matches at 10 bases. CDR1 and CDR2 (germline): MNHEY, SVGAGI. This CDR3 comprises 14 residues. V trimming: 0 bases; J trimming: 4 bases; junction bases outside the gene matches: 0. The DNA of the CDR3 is TGTGCCAGCAGTTACTCGGGACAGGGGTACGAGCAGTACTTC. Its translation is CASSYSGQGYEQYF.

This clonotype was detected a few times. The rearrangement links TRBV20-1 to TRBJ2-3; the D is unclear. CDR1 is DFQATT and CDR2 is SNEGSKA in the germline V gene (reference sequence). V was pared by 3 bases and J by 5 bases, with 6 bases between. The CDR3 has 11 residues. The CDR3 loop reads CSASHRDTQYF. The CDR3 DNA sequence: TGCAGTGCTAGTCACAGAGATACGCAGTATTTT.

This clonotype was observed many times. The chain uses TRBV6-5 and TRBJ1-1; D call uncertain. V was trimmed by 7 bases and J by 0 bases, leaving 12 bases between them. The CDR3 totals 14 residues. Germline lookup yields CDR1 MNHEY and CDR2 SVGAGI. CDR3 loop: CASTIQSLNTEAFF. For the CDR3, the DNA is TGTGCCAGCACAATTCAGAGCCTGAACACTGAAGCTTTCTTT.

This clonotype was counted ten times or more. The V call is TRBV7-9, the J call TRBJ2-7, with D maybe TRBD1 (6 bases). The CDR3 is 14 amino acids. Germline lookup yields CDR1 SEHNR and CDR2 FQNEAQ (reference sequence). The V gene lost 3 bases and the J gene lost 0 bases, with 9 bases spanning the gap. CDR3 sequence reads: CASSFTDSSYEQYF. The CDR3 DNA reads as TGTGCCAGCAGCTTTACGGACAGCTCCTACGAGCAGTACTTC.